Following are 23 T cell receptor beta chains from one sample sequenced in a study of cytomegalovirus exposure and HLA in healthy donors. The study ran its PCR with 60 Vbeta and 13 Jbeta primers. This table comes from immunoSEQ multiplex PCR, and its TCRdb copy is limited to in-frame clones, with some not included. This repertoire includes over 200,000 clones. Sequenced material: PBMCs. These receptors originate from a woman aged 25 to 39 in good health and CMV-seropositive.

V gene TRBV4-1 combines with J gene TRBJ1-1; 7 bases line up with TRBD1. This CDR3 is 16 amino acids long. The ends lost 4 bases at V and 7 bases at J; junction bases unmatched: 15. Germline V lookup: CDR1 MGHRA, CDR2 YSYEKL. The CDR3 coding sequence is TGCGCCAGCAGCCCCCAACAGACAAGTCGGACAGGTGAAGCTTTCTTT. Residues: CASSPQQTSRTGEAFF.

The V gene is TRBV5-4, the J gene TRBJ1-6; a possible D gene is TRBD1 (6 bases). The CDR3 runs to 17 residues. V shed 4 bases and J shed 0 bases, with 14 bases lying between them. Germline assignment: CDR1 SGHNT and CDR2 YYREEE (reference sequence). CDR3 region: CASSLDSASSYNSPLHF. In DNA, the CDR3 is TGTGCCAGCAGCCTGGACAGTGCGAGCTCCTATAATTCACCCCTCCACTTT.

The CDR3 protein is CASSESGTGEETQYF. The DNA for the CDR3 is TGTGCCAGCAGTGAATCGGGGACAGGAGAAGAGACCCAGTACTTC. The V gene is TRBV6-1, the J gene TRBJ2-5; 8 nucleotides agree with TRBD1. J was trimmed by 3 bases and V by 2 bases; bases with no gene match: 5. CDR1 and CDR2 (germline): MNHNS, SASEGT. There are 15 residues in the CDR3.

V and J are TRBV15 and TRBJ1-2; D not certain. This CDR3 region has 13 residues. Germline loops: CDR1 LNHNV, CDR2 YYDKDF (reference sequence). Trimming removed 0 bases from V and 5 bases from J, with 7 bases in between. In nucleotides, the CDR3 is TGTGCCACCAGCAGAGATCACCGGTATGGCTACACCTTC. Translated, it gives CATSRDHRYGYTF.

The gene calls are TRBV9 and TRBJ2-1; possibly TRBD2 for D (6 bases). Germline lookup yields CDR1 SGDLS and CDR2 YYNGEE. CDR3 length: 13 amino acids. Trimming stripped 1 base from V and 8 bases from J, with 10 bases between. CDR3 in DNA: TGTGCCAGCAGCGTATGGACTAATGATGAGCAGTTCTTC. The encoded protein is CASSVWTNDEQFF.

The J gene is TRBJ2-5, the V gene TRBV9, with 9 bases that match TRBD2. The CDR3 contains 14 residues. Germline loops: CDR1 SGDLS, CDR2 YYNGEE. V lost 5 bases and J lost 1; bases outside the gene matches: 3. CDR3 in DNA: TGTGCCAGCAGTCCTAGCGGGGTCCAAGAGACCCAGTACTTC. This translates into CASSPSGVQETQYF. Full variable domain (remainder filled in from reference TRBV9 and TRBJ2-5): DSGVTQTPKHLITATGQRVTLRCSPRSGDLSVYWYQQSLDQGLQFLIQYYNGEERAKGNILERFSAQQFPDLHSELNLSSLELGDSALYFCASSPSGVQETQYFGPGTRLLVL.

The chain combines TRBV6-6 with TRBJ2-7; 7 bases are shared with TRBD1. The CDR3 consists of 15 residues. V gave up 2 bases and J gave up 5 bases; unmatched junction bases: 9. Germline loops: CDR1 MNHNY, CDR2 SVGAGI (reference sequence). The CDR3 loop reads CASSYPDRAQDEQYF. In DNA form, the CDR3 reads TGTGCCAGCAGTTACCCAGACAGGGCCCAGGACGAGCAGTACTTC.

The chain uses TRBV4-3 and TRBJ2-1; TRBD2 matches at 10 bases. The germline V gene encodes CDR1 LGHNA and CDR2 YSLEER. V was clipped by 4 bases and J by 10 bases; unmatched bases: 10. This CDR3 region has 15 residues. CDR3 region: CASSLGLAEGGEQFF. CDR3 nucleotide sequence: TGCGCCAGCAGCCTTGGACTAGCGGAAGGAGGGGAGCAGTTCTTC.

A word on this clone: The junction shows a germline mismatch at one end, possibly a read error. The chain joins TRBV9 to TRBJ2-1; 7 bases align to TRBD1. Germline assignment: CDR1 SGDLS and CDR2 YYNGEE. The CDR3 consists of 15 residues. In DNA form, the CDR3 reads TGTGCCGGCAGCGTAGCACCGACAGGGTTCAATGAGCAGTTCTTC. This encodes CAGSVAPTGFNEQFF.

The J gene is TRBJ2-5, the V gene TRBV15, with D hard to call. The better agreement between TRBJ2-7 and the DNA end casts doubt on the J call. The V gene's germline CDR1 is LNHNV and CDR2 YYDKDF (reference sequence). This CDR3 region has 14 residues. CDR3 sequence: CATKMAQDSYEQYF. Written as DNA, the CDR3 is TGTGCCACCAAGATGGCTCAGGATTCCTACGAGCAGTACTTC.

This chain uses TRBV6-5 with TRBJ2-7; TRBD1 matches at 7 bases. CDR1 MNHEY and CDR2 SVGAGI come from the germline V gene. The junction had 5 bases not matched to a gene; V was cut back by 0 bases and J by 3 bases. The CDR3 consists of 15 residues. CDR3 sequence reads: CASSYSRDRYYEQYF. The CDR3 DNA sequence: TGTGCCAGCAGTTACTCCCGGGACAGATACTACGAGCAGTACTTC.

The rearrangement joins TRBV23-1 to TRBJ1-1, with a tentative D call TRBD1 (5 bases). TRBV23-1 is classed as an ORF, of uncertain function. This CDR3 has 13 residues. V was cut by 2 bases and J by 5 bases, with 9 bases left in between. CDR3: CASSQPEGTEAFF. The CDR3 coding sequence is TGCGCCAGCAGTCAACCGGAGGGGACTGAAGCTTTCTTT.

The J gene is TRBJ2-5, the V gene TRBV19; D gene ambiguous. Germline V gene data show CDR1 as LNHDA and CDR2 as SQIVND (reference sequence). The V end was cut by 3 bases, the J end by 0 bases, with 17 bases between. CDR3 length: 17 amino acids. The CDR3 DNA reads TGTGCCAGTAGTATCACTTTCGGCGGAACTAACCAAGAGACCCAGTACTTC. It codes for CASSITFGGTNQETQYF.

The J gene is TRBJ1-1, the V gene TRBV9, with D possibly TRBD1 on 6 matching bases. Trimming left V 0 bases short and J 3 bases short, with 12 bases between. The length of the CDR3 is 15 residues. Germline V CDR1 and CDR2: SGDLS, YYNGEE. In DNA, the CDR3 is TGTGCCAGCAGCGTAGCCTCCGGGGGGCACACTGAAGCTTTCTTT. Residues: CASSVASGGHTEAFF.

The V gene is TRBV29-1, the J gene TRBJ2-3; TRBD2 matches 8 bases. Germline-derived CDR1 and CDR2 are SQVTM and ANQGSEA. The CDR3 consists of 14 residues. V dropped 3 bases and J dropped 3; count of bases not matched to a gene: 5. CDR3 loop: CSVDAGGTTDTQYF. For the CDR3, the DNA is TGCAGCGTTGACGCGGGGGGCACGACAGATACGCAGTATTTT.

The V call is TRBV4-1, the J call TRBJ1-1; maybe TRBD1 (6 bases). This CDR3 contains 12 residues. Germline V gene sequence: CDR1 MGHRA, CDR2 YSYEKL. V was pared by 8 bases and J by 7 bases, with 14 bases between. The CDR3, as DNA: TGCGCCAGCGAGACTCCCAGGGGTGAAGCTTTCTTT. This translates into CASETPRGEAFF.

The rearrangement links TRBV7-7 to TRBJ2-6; 9 nucleotides match TRBD2. The CDR3 extends over 17 amino acids. V dropped 5 bases and J dropped 0; count of bases not matched to a gene: 5. Germline V gene data show CDR1 as SSHAT and CDR2 as FNYEAQ (reference sequence). Written as DNA, the CDR3 is TGTGCCAGCAGCCCACGGCGGGGGGGCTCTGGGGCCAACGTCCTGACTTTC. It specifies CASSPRRGGSGANVLTF.

V usage is TRBV7-2 and J usage is TRBJ2-2; 7 bases fit TRBD2. The V segment lost 5 bases and the J segment 2 bases; nucleotides outside the gene matches: 5. Germline lookup yields CDR1 SGHTA and CDR2 FQGNSA. The CDR3 contains 15 residues. CDR3 sequence reads: CASSPRGGNTGELFF. The CDR3 region has the DNA TGTGCCAGCAGCCCCCGCGGGGGAAACACCGGGGAGCTGTTTTTT.

CDR3 nucleotides: TGTGCCAGCAGTTTAGGGTCCTCAGGGGGCAATAATGAAAAACTGTTTTTT. This gives the protein CASSLGSSGGNNEKLFF. The chain uses TRBV28 and TRBJ1-4; 8 nucleotides line up with TRBD1. This CDR3 is 17 amino acids long. V lost 2 bases and J lost 4; bases outside the gene matches: 9. Germline values: CDR1 MDHEN, CDR2 SYDVKM.

The V and J genes are TRBV7-9 and TRBJ2-3; the D gene is possibly TRBD2 (6 bases). Trimming stripped 3 bases from V and 4 bases from J, with 20 bases between. In germline, CDR1 is SEHNR, CDR2 FQNEAQ (reference sequence). The CDR3 sequence is 17 residues long. Here the CDR3 reads CASSFTVGPGGADTQYF. In DNA form, the CDR3 reads TGTGCCAGCAGCTTCACGGTGGGGCCCGGGGGAGCAGATACGCAGTATTTT.

This chain connects TRBV28 to TRBJ1-1; D possibly corresponds to TRBD1 (5 bases). Germline loops: CDR1 MDHEN, CDR2 SYDVKM. Trimming left V 2 bases short and J 9 bases short, with 19 bases between. The CDR3 runs 15 residues. CDR3 sequence (DNA): TGTGCCAGCAGTTTACTCGGGACGGGAGGGTCCCAAGCTTTCTTT. This sequence encodes CASSLLGTGGSQAFF.

The chain joins TRBV27 to TRBJ2-5; 12 nucleotides line up with TRBD1. Germline trimming cut 3 bases from V and 7 bases from J; bases unmatched to any gene: 15. Germline V gene sequence: CDR1 MNHEY, CDR2 SMNVEV (reference sequence). CDR3 size: 18 residues. The CDR3 loop is CASSFYAGTGGRVGTQYF. The DNA for the CDR3 is TGTGCCAGCAGTTTTTACGCCGGGACAGGGGGCAGAGTTGGGACCCAGTACTTC.

The chain uses TRBV18 and TRBJ1-1, with D maybe TRBD1 (5 bases). Trimming took off 3 bases at V and 3 bases at J, with 8 bases between the two ends. Germline V gene data show CDR1 as KGHSH and CDR2 as LQKENI. This CDR3 spans 13 amino acids. CDR3 DNA: TGTGCCAGCTCACCCAGGGTGGACACTGAAGCTTTCTTT. Translated: CASSPRVDTEAFF.